The 11 T cell receptor beta chains below come from one sample, sequenced in a study of T cells after yellow fever vaccination. TCRdb re-called the 5' RACE reads through MiXCR, storing one row per CDR3 protein. In the table there are a few hundred thousand distinct CDR3 sequences, roughly 4.3% of which are singletons. Sequencing used PBMCs, obtained 5 days after the yellow fever booster vaccination. These receptors were taken from a man aged 18 to 29 who received the YFV17D yellow fever vaccine.

This clonotype was counted at least ten times. This chain joins TRBV4-2 and TRBJ2-2, with 11 positions matching TRBD2. The CDR3 sequence is 15 residues long. After removal of 6 bases from V and 2 bases from J, the junction contained 2 bases not matched to a gene. Germline values: CDR1 LGHNA, CDR2 YNFKEQ. The CDR3 here is CASRGLAVNTGELFF. The CDR3 region has the DNA TGTGCCAGCAGGGGACTAGCGGTAAACACCGGGGAGCTGTTTTTT.

This clonotype came up many times. J is TRBJ1-4 and V is TRBV7-9; tentatively, D is TRBD1 (5 bases). CDR1 and CDR2 (germline): SEHNR, FQNEAQ (reference sequence). The CDR3 is made up of 16 amino acids. V lost 2 bases and J lost 4, with 14 bases in between. The CDR3 loop is CASSLFDSGGNEKLFF. CDR3 nucleotides: TGTGCCAGCAGCTTATTCGACAGTGGTGGTAATGAAAAACTGTTTTTT.

This clonotype was found many times. This sequence joins TRBV5-1 and TRBJ2-7; maybe TRBD1 (5 bases). V gave up 5 bases and J gave up 2 bases, with 14 bases separating them. This CDR3 spans 14 amino acids. The germline V gene encodes CDR1 SGHRS and CDR2 YFSETQ. The CDR3 DNA is TGCGCCAGCAGGCCCGAGACAGATCCCTACGAGCAGTACGTC. Amino acids: CASRPETDPYEQYV.

There are a few counts of this clonotype. J is TRBJ2-1 and V is TRBV9; D is perhaps TRBD2 (6 bases). The CDR3 spans 14 residues. Deletions cut 0 bases from V and 9 bases from J, with 13 bases between. The germline V gene encodes CDR1 SGDLS and CDR2 YYNGEE. CDR3 amino acids: CASSVGWREGEQFF. The CDR3 DNA reads as TGTGCCAGCAGCGTAGGGTGGAGGGAAGGTGAGCAGTTCTTC.

This clonotype has just a few counts. The V and J genes are TRBV28 and TRBJ2-7; 7 bases are a match to TRBD1. CDR3 length equals 14 residues. The trim removed 3 bases at V and 6 bases at J, leaving 8 bases unmatched. Germline V CDR1 and CDR2: MDHEN, SYDVKM. The chain's CDR3 is CASSLLGAGGEQYV. CDR3 nucleotides: TGTGCCAGCAGTTTGCTGGGGGCAGGGGGCGAGCAGTACGTC.

This clonotype was recorded a few times. The CDR3, as DNA: TGTGCCAGCAGTTACTCGAAAGGGGGCTACAATGAGCAGTTCTTC. Translating it yields CASSYSKGGYNEQFF. The chain is built from TRBV6-5 and TRBJ2-1; tentatively, D is TRBD1 (6 bases). The CDR3 runs to 15 residues. Germline V gene sequence: CDR1 MNHEY, CDR2 SVGAGI. V shed 0 bases and J shed 3 bases, with 9 bases lying between them.

The rearrangement links TRBV5-3 to TRBJ1-4, with no clear D. TRBV5-3 is placed among ORFs of uncertain function. The CDR3 is 14 residues long. Trimming took off 4 bases at V and 8 bases at J, with 15 bases between the two ends. CDR3 protein: CARSLLAGREKLFF. The CDR3 DNA follows: TGTGCCAGAAGCCTTCTCGCGGGTCGCGAAAAACTGTTTTTT.

This clonotype was counted a few times. Written as DNA, the CDR3 is TGCGCCAGCAGCCAAGATCCGACAGGGGCCTATGGCTACACCTTC. Amino acid sequence: CASSQDPTGAYGYTF. The V gene is TRBV4-1, the J gene TRBJ1-2; 8 positions agree with TRBD1. The CDR3 runs to 15 residues. Per germline, CDR1 MGHRA and CDR2 YSYEKL. J lost 4 bases, V lost 0 bases, and 4 bases had no gene match.

The rearrangement links TRBV5-1 to TRBJ1-1; D might be TRBD1 (5 bases). This CDR3 is built from 15 residues. Germline values: CDR1 SGHRS, CDR2 YFSETQ. V was trimmed by 4 bases and J by 1 base, leaving 14 bases between them. The CDR3 DNA follows: TGCGCCAGCAGCGGGTCCGGGACGAGGAACACTGAAGCTTTCTTT. Its protein product is CASSGSGTRNTEAFF.

Only a few counts were recorded for this clonotype. The J gene is TRBJ2-2, the V gene TRBV2, with D possibly being TRBD1 (5 bases). V was clipped by 2 bases and J by 6 bases, with 10 bases between them. The CDR3 consists of 14 residues. CDR1 is SNHLY, CDR2 FYNNEI, per germline. CDR3 in amino acids: CASSEPGRSGELFF. In DNA form, the CDR3 reads TGTGCCAGCAGTGAACCAGGGCGGTCCGGGGAGCTGTTTTTT.

The CDR3, as DNA: TGTGCCAGCAGCTTAGGGGTCCGGAAGACCGGGGAGCTGTTTTTT. Translation gives CASSLGVRKTGELFF. The genes are TRBV7-9 and TRBJ2-2; D ambiguous. V was cut by 1 base and J by 5 bases, with 11 bases left in between. Looked up from germline, CDR1 is SEHNR and CDR2 is FQNEAQ (reference sequence). The CDR3 is made up of 15 amino acids.